This T cell receptor beta chain was sequenced during a study of blood T cell repertoires in COVID-19. Profiling relied on immunoSEQ multiplex PCR, and the TCRdb table lists in-frame clones only, not all of them. The table records 250,000 to 350,000 clones, approximately 84% of them present only once. Per the germline V gene, CDR1 is LGHDT and CDR2 is YNNKEL (reference sequence). The CDR3 contains 15 residues. Trimming removed 6 bases from V and 1 base from J; junction bases left unmatched: 5. V is TRBV3-1 (or the pseudogene TRBV3-2) and J is TRBJ1-1; TRBD1 agrees at 10 bases. The receptor was isolated from a human donor with COVID-19, enrolled during active disease. The donor label of this sample is uncertain. The specimen was peripheral blood. CDR3 residues: CASSPRDRGNTEAFF. In DNA form, the CDR3 reads TGTGCCAGCAGTCCTCGGGACAGGGGGAACACTGAAGCTTTCTTT.